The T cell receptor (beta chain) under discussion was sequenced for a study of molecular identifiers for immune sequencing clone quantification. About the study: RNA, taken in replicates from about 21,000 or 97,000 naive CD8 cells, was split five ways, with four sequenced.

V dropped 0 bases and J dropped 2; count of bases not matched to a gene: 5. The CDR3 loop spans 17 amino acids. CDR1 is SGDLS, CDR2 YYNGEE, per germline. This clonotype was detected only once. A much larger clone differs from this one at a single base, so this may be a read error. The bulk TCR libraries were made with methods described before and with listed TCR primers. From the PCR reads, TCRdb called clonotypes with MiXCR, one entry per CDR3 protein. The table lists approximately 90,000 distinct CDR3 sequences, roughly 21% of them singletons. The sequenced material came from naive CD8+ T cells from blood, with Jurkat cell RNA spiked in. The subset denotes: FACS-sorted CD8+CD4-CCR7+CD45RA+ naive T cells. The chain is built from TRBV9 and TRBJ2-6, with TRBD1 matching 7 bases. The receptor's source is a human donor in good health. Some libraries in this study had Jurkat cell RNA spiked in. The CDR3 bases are TGTGCCAGCAGCGTAGTCGGGACAGACCCTGGGGCCAACGTCCTGACTTTC. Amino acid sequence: CASSVVGTDPGANVLTF. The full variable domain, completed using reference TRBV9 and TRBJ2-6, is DSGVTQTPKHLITATGQRVTLRCSPRSGDLSVYWYQQSLDQGLQFLIQYYNGEERAKGNILERFSAQQFPDLHSELNLSSLELGDSALYFCASSVVGTDPGANVLTFGAGSRLTVL.